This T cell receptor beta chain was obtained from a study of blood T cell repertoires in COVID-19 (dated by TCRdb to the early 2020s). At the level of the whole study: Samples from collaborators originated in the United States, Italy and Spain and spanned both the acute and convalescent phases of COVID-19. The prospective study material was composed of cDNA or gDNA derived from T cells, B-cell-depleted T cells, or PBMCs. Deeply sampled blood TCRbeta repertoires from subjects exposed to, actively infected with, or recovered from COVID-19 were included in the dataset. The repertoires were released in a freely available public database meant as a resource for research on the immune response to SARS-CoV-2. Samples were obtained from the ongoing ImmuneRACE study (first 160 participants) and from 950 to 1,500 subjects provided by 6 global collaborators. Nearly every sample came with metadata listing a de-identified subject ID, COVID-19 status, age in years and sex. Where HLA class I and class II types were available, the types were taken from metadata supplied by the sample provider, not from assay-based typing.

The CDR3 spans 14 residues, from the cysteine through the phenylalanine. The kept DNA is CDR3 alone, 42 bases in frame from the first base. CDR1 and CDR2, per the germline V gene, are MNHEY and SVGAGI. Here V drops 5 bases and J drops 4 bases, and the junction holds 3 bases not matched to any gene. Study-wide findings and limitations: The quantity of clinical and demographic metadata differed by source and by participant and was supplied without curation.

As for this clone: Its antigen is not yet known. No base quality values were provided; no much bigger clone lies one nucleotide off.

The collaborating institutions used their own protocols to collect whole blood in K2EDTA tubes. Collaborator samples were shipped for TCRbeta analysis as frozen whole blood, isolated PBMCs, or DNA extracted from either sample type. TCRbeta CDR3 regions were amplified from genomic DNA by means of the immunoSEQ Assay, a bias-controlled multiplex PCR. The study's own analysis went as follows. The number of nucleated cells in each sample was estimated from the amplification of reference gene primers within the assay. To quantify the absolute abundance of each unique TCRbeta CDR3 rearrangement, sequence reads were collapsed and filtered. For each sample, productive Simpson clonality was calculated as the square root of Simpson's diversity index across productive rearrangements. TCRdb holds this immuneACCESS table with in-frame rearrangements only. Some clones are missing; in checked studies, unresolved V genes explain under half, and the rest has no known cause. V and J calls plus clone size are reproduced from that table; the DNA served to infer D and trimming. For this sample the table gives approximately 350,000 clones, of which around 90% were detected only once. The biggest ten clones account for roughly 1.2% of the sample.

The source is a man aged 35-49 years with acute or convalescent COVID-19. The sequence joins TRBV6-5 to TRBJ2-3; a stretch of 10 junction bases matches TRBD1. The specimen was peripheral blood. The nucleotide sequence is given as TGTGCCAGCAGTCGGGACAGGGGTTCAGATACGCAGTATTTT. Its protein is CASSRDRGSDTQYF.